The present TCR beta chain was sequenced within a study of blood T cell repertoires in COVID-19. Produced via immunoSEQ multiplex PCR; TCRdb's table is partial and in-frame only. The sample has about 300,000 clones; 70% to 90% are singletons. In germline, CDR1 is SGHDN, CDR2 FVKESK. This CDR3 region has 16 residues. J gave up 6 bases and V 2 bases, and 6 bases lay outside the gene matches. This rearrangement joins TRBV14 to TRBJ1-4; TRBD1 aligns across 10 bases. The sequence was collected from a woman between 18 and 30 years old who had recovered from COVID-19. The sequencing sample was made of PBMCs or T cells enriched from blood (not recorded which). This CDR3 is CASSQNWDRGDEKLFF. CDR3 coding DNA: TGTGCCAGCAGCCAAAATTGGGACAGGGGAGATGAAAAACTGTTTTTT.